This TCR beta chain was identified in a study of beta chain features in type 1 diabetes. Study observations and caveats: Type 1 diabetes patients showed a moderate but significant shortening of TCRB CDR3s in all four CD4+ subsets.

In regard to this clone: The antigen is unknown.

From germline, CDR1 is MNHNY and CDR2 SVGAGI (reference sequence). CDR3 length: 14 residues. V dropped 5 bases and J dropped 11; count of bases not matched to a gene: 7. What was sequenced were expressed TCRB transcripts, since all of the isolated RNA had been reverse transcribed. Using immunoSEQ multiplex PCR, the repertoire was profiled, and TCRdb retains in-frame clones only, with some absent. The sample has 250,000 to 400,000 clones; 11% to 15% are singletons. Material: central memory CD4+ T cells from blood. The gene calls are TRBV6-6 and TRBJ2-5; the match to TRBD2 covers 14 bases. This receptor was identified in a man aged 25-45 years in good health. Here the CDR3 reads CASSPGLAGERQYF. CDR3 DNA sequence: TGTGCCAGCAGTCCGGGACTAGCGGGGGAACGGCAGTACTTC.